Listed here are 3 T cell receptor beta chains from one sample, sequenced in a study of regulatory T cells in long-lasting Graves disease. Sequencing libraries for TCR beta were prepared with iRepertoire HTBI primers and Arm-PCR of CDR3 regions. Via MiXCR, TCRdb re-called the multiplex PCR reads, giving one row per CDR3 protein. This table has about 320,000 distinct CDR3 sequences, 15% to 20% appearing once. Documented time point: newly diagnosed GD, antithyroid drugs for less than 3 months. The TCR library was made from RNA that had been extracted from PBMCs in TRIzol. The sample in question was peripheral blood mononuclear cells (PBMCs), obtained at new diagnosis, from a patient treated with antithyroid drugs. The source of these receptors is a female donor with Graves disease.

V is TRBV6-4 and J is TRBJ1-1; 8 positions agree with TRBD1. Per germline, CDR1 MRHNA and CDR2 SNTAGT. V lost 6 bases to trimming and J lost 0 bases; unmatched junction nucleotides: 18. CDR3 length: 19 residues. The CDR3 loop reads CASSYGPTGGKKMNTEAFF. Here the CDR3 DNA reads TGTGCCAGCAGCTACGGCCCTACAGGGGGGAAGAAGATGAACACTGAAGCTTTCTTT.

This clonotype was counted between two and nine times. The rearrangement links TRBV11-2 to TRBJ2-3, with D possibly being TRBD2 (6 bases). Trimming stripped 4 bases from V and 0 bases from J, with 11 bases between. CDR3 length: 15 residues. Germline CDR1 reads SGHAT; CDR2 reads FQNNGV. The CDR3 region has the DNA TGTGCCAGCAGCTCCCCGGGGGTTAGCACAGATACGCAGTATTTT. Its protein is CASSSPGVSTDTQYF.

In this sample, this clonotype turned up a few times. The rearrangement joins TRBV7-3 to TRBJ2-7; 7 bases are a match to TRBD1. J lost 5 bases, V lost 0 bases, and 4 bases had no gene match. CDR1 is SGHTA and CDR2 is FQGTGA in the germline V gene. The CDR3 loop spans 14 amino acids. CDR3 sequence: CASSLTGQSHEQYF. CDR3 nucleotides: TGTGCCAGCAGCTTAACGGGACAGAGCCACGAGCAGTACTTC.